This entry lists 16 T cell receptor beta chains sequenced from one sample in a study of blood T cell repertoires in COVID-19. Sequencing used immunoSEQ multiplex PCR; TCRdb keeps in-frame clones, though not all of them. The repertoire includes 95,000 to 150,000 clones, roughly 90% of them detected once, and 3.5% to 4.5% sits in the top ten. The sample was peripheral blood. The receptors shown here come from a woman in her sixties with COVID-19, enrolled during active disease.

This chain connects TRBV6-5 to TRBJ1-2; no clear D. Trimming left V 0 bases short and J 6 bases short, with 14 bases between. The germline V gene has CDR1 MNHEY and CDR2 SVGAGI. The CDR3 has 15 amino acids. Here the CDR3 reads CASSYSMGSLDGYTF. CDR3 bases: TGTGCCAGCAGTTACTCTATGGGTTCGCTAGATGGCTACACCTTC.

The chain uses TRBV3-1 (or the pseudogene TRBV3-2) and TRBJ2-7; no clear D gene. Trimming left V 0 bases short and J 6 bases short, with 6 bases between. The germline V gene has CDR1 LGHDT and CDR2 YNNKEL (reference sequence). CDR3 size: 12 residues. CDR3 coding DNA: TGTGCCAGCAGCCAAGATGTAGCCGAGCAGTACTTC. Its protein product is CASSQDVAEQYF.

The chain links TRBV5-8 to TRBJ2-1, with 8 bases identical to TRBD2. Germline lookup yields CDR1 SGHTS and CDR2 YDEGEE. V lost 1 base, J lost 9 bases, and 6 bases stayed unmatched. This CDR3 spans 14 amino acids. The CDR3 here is CASSLTGGASEQFF. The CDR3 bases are TGTGCCAGCAGCTTGACGGGGGGGGCGAGTGAGCAGTTCTTC.

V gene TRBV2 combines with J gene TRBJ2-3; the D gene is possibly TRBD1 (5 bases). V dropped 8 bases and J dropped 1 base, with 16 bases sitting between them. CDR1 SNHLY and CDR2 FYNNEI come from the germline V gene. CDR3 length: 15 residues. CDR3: CASCVQGRGTDTQYF. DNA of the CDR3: TGTGCCAGCTGTGTTCAAGGCAGGGGCACAGATACGCAGTATTTT.

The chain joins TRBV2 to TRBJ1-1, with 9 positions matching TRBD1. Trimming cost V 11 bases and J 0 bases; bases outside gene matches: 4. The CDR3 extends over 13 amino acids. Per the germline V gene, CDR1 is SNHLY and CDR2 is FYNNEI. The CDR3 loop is CAGGTGLNTEAFF. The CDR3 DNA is TGTGCCGGGGGGACAGGGTTGAACACTGAAGCTTTCTTT.

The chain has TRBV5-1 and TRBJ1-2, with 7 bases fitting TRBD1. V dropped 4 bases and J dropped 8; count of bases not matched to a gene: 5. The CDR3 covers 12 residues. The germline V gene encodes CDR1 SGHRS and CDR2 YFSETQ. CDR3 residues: CASSQRTGGYTF. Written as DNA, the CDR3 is TGCGCCAGCAGCCAAAGGACAGGAGGCTACACCTTC.

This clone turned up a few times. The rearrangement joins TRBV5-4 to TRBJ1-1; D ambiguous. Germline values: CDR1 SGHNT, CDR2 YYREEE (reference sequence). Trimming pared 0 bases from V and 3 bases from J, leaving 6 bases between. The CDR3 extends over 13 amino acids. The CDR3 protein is CASSLDLYTEAFF. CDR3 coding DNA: TGTGCCAGCAGCTTGGATCTTTACACTGAAGCTTTCTTT.

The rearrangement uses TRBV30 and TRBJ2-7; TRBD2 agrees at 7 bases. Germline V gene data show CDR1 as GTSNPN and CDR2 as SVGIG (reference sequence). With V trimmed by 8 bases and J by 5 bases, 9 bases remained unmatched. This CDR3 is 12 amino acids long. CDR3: CARSGDGHEQYF. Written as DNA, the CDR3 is TGTGCCCGCAGCGGGGATGGCCACGAGCAGTACTTC.

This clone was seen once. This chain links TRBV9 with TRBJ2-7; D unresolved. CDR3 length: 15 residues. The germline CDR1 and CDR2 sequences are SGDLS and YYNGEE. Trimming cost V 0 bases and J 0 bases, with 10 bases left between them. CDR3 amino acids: CASSVEAGSSYEQYF. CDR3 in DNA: TGTGCCAGCAGCGTAGAGGCAGGTAGCTCCTACGAGCAGTACTTC.

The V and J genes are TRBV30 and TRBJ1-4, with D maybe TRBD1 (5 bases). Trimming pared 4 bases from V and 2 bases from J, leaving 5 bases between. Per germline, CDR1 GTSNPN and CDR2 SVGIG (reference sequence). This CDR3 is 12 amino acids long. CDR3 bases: TGTGCCTGGACAGGGACTAATGAAAAACTGTTTTTT. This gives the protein CAWTGTNEKLFF.

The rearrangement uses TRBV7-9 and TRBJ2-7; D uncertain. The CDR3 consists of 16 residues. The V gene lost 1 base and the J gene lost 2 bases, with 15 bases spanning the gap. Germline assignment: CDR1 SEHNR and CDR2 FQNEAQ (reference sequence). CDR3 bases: TGTGCCAGCAGCTTAGGTGGCGTTGGGCGCACCTACGAGCAGTACTTC. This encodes CASSLGGVGRTYEQYF.

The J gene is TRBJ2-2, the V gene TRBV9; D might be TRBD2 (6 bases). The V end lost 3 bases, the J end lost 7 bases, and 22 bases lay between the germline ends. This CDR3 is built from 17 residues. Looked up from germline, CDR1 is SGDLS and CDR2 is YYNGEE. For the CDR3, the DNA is TGTGCCAGCAGCGCAACCCGGGGTGGAGGGCAGGGCGGGGAGCTGTTTTTT. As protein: CASSATRGGGQGGELFF.

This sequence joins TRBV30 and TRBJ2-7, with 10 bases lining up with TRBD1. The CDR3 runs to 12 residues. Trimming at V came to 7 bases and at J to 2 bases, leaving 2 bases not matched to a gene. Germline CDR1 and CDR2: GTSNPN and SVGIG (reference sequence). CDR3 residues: CAYGTGAYEQYF. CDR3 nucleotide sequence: TGTGCCTATGGGACAGGGGCCTACGAGCAGTACTTC. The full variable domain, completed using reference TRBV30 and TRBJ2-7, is SQTIHQWPATLVQPVGSPLSLECTVEGTSNPNLYWYRQAAGRGLQLLFYSVGIGQISSEVPQNLSASRPQDRQFILSSKKLLLSDSGFYLCAYGTGAYEQYFGPGTRLTVT.

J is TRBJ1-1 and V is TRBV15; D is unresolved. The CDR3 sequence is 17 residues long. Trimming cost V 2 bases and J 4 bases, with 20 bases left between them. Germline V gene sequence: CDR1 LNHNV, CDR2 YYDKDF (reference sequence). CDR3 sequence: CATSRNSRWLGVTEAFF. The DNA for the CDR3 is TGTGCCACCAGCAGAAATAGCCGCTGGCTGGGAGTCACTGAAGCTTTCTTT.

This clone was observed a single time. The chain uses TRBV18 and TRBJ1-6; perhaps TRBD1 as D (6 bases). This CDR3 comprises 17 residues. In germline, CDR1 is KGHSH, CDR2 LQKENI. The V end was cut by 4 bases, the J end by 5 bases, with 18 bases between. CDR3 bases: TGTGCCAGCTCACGCGAATTAGGAGGACAGAATAATTCACCCCTCCACTTT. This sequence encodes CASSRELGGQNNSPLHF.

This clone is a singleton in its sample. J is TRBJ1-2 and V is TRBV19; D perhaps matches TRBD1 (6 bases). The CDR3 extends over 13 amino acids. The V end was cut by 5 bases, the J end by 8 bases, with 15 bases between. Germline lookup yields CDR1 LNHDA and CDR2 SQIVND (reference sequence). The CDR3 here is CASSVWTVGGYTF. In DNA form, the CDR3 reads TGTGCCAGTAGTGTCTGGACAGTAGGAGGCTACACCTTC.